Sequencing of this T cell receptor (beta chain) was carried out in a study of regulatory T cells in long-lasting Graves disease. Regarding the study as a whole: Having few samples may have compromised the accuracy.

Sample time point: newly diagnosed GD, antithyroid drugs for less than 3 months. TCR sequences were obtained from RNA taken from PBMCs. According to the study, TCR beta libraries were built with iRepertoire HTBI primers and CDR3-region Arm-PCR. One entry per CDR3 protein results from TCRdb running MiXCR on the multiplex PCR reads. Of roughly 560,000 distinct CDR3 sequences in the sample, 12% are singletons; the top ten hold roughly 8.2%. Trimming cost V 2 bases and J 6 bases, with 11 bases left between them. This CDR3 is 13 amino acids long. Germline V gives CDR1 MNHEY, CDR2 SMNVEV (reference sequence). This clonotype was detected many times. No antigen is known for it. The data were also submitted as part of a second study, on T cells in Graves' hyperthyroidism and ophthalmopathy. As that report states: Reasons for excluding patients were uncontrolled infection, other autoimmune disease, pregnancy or lactation. Most thyroid clonotypes expanded above 0.001 were also detected in blood.

The TCR sequence derives from a woman in her thirties with Graves disease. The chain has TRBV27 and TRBJ2-7, with D unresolved. The source material was peripheral blood mononuclear cells (PBMCs), sampled at new diagnosis, from a patient treated with antithyroid drugs. In DNA, the CDR3 is TGTGCCAGCAGTTTAAGTACCTGGAGCGAGCAGTACTTC. This gives the protein CASSLSTWSEQYF.